The rows below give T cell receptor beta chains drawn from one sample of a study of blood T cells in healthy people across ages. TCRdb recomputed calls from the 5' RACE reads with MiXCR, one row per CDR3 protein. Of some 790,000 distinct CDR3 sequences in the sample, more than 25% were seen once. Sequencing input: blood. All receptors come from a woman of 80 years or more in good health. CDR3s include the opening cysteine and the closing phenylalanine or tryptophan. The D gene is left open where the match is weak. Rows may omit the clone size; those that give it use once, few, many or a size class.

D: TRBD2; size: .; J: TRBJ2-5; V: TRBV12-3/TRBV12-4; DNA: TGTGCCAGCAATTTTGGTCTAGCGGGGGGGCCCGGAGGAGAGACCCAGTACTTC; CDR3: CASNFGLAGGPGGETQYF
D: .; size: many; J: TRBJ2-3; V: TRBV24-1; DNA: TGTGCCACCAGTCCGGGACACAGAACAGATACGCAGTATTTT; CDR3: CATSPGHRTDTQYF
D: .; size: many; J: TRBJ1-2; V: TRBV27; DNA: TGTGCCAGCAAGGAGGACGACAGTAACTATGGCTACACCTTC; CDR3: CASKEDDSNYGYTF
D: .; size: .; J: TRBJ1-2; V: TRBV12-3/TRBV12-4; DNA: TGTGCCAGCAGTTTATCGTCCGGGGGGAGAGAGGACTACACCTTC; CDR3: CASSLSSGGREDYTF
D: .; size: few; J: TRBJ2-5; V: TRBV5-1; DNA: TGCGCCAGCAGCTTAGGAGTTAGGGGATCTCAAGAGACCCAGTACTTC; CDR3: CASSLGVRGSQETQYF
D: .; size: .; J: TRBJ1-6; V: TRBV3-1; DNA: TGTGCCAGCAGCCAAGCCGGCGGGGTATATAATTCACCCCTCCACTTT; CDR3: CASSQAGGVYNSPLHF
D: TRBD1; size: few; J: TRBJ1-2; V: TRBV20-1; DNA: TGCAGTGCTAGCCCCGGGACAGGGTCCGGCTACACCTTC; CDR3: CSASPGTGSGYTF
D: .; size: .; J: TRBJ2-3; V: TRBV4-2; DNA: TGTGCCAGCAGCCAAGAGAGGTCGGGGCCAGATACGCAGTATTTT; CDR3: CASSQERSGPDTQYF
D: TRBD2; size: .; J: TRBJ2-7; V: TRBV6-2/TRBV6-3; DNA: TGTGCCAGCAGTCCCGATAGCGGGACTTCCTACGAGCAGTACTTC; CDR3: CASSPDSGTSYEQYF
D: .; size: many; J: TRBJ2-5; V: TRBV12-3/TRBV12-4; DNA: TGTGCCAGCAGTTCCCCCACCGGGGTCGATGAGACCCAGTACTTC; CDR3: CASSSPTGVDETQYF
D: TRBD1; size: many; J: TRBJ2-5; V: TRBV7-2; DNA: TGTGCCAGCAGTTCAAACCAACAGGGGCCGGGAGAGACCCAGTACTTC; CDR3: CASSSNQQGPGETQYF
D: TRBD1; size: many; J: TRBJ2-7; V: TRBV12-3/TRBV12-4; DNA: TGTGCCAGCAGTTCCCCGGGGACAGGGCCCTACGAGCAGTACTTC; CDR3: CASSSPGTGPYEQYF
D: .; size: many; J: TRBJ2-1; V: TRBV30; DNA: TGTGCCTGGAGTGACGGTTCCTCCTACAATGAGCAGTTCTTC; CDR3: CAWSDGSSYNEQFF
D: TRBD2; size: many; J: TRBJ2-1; V: TRBV7-6; DNA: TGTGCCAGCAGCTCCACTAGCGGATCCTCTATGAATGAGCAGTTCTTC; CDR3: CASSSTSGSSMNEQFF
D: .; size: .; J: TRBJ2-5; V: TRBV5-1; DNA: TGCGCCAGCAGCTTGGCTGGCGACAGAGATTCCGGGCAGTACTTC; CDR3: CASSLAGDRDSGQYF
D: TRBD2; size: .; J: TRBJ2-7; V: TRBV20-1; DNA: TGCAGTGCTAGCCCTCTGACTAGCGTAGACTCCTACGAGCAGTACTTC; CDR3: CSASPLTSVDSYEQYF
D: .; size: many; J: TRBJ2-1; V: TRBV3-1; DNA: TGTGCCAGCAGCCGCATAAACAATGAGCAGTTCTTC; CDR3: CASSRINNEQFF
D: .; size: .; J: TRBJ1-1; V: TRBV20-1; DNA: TGCAGTGCTAGAGAACTGGGGGTCGACACTGAAGCTTTCTTT; CDR3: CSARELGVDTEAFF
D: TRBD1; size: many; J: TRBJ2-7; V: TRBV7-9; DNA: TGTGCCAGCAGCTTAGTCAGGGGGCAGGATGAGCAGTACTTC; CDR3: CASSLVRGQDEQYF
D: .; size: many; J: TRBJ2-5; V: TRBV18; DNA: TGTGCCAGCTCAACAACAGGGTTGAAGGAGACCCAGTACTTC; CDR3: CASSTTGLKETQYF
D: .; size: many; J: TRBJ2-3; V: TRBV7-2; DNA: TGTGCCAGCAGCTTAAATTGGGCTACAACAGATACGCAGTATTTT; CDR3: CASSLNWATTDTQYF
D: TRBD1; size: .; J: TRBJ2-1; V: TRBV11-2; DNA: TGTGCCAGCAGCTGGGGGACAGGGATCTACAATGAGCAGTTCTTC; CDR3: CASSWGTGIYNEQFF
D: .; size: many; J: TRBJ2-3; V: TRBV2; DNA: TGTGCCAGCAGTGAAGTCCAGGGTACGCAGTATTTT; CDR3: CASSEVQGTQYF
D: TRBD1; size: .; J: TRBJ2-3; V: TRBV7-2; DNA: TGTGCCAGCAGCCCACAGGGGGGAGGCCCCGGAGATACGCAGTATTTT; CDR3: CASSPQGGGPGDTQYF
D: TRBD1; size: .; J: TRBJ2-1; V: TRBV20-1; DNA: TGCAGTGCTAACAGGGGTACCTCTAACAATGAGCAGTTCTTC; CDR3: CSANRGTSNNEQFF
D: TRBD2; size: .; J: TRBJ2-3; V: TRBV24-1; DNA: TGTGCCACCAGTGATCTTGGACTAGCGGGAGCCGCGGATACGCAGTATTTT; CDR3: CATSDLGLAGAADTQYF
D: .; size: .; J: TRBJ2-5; V: TRBV11-2; DNA: TGTGCCAGCAGCTTACCAGGGACTTCAATAGAGACCCAGTACTTC; CDR3: CASSLPGTSIETQYF
D: .; size: few; J: TRBJ1-1; V: TRBV12-3/TRBV12-4; DNA: TGTGCCAGCAGTTTAGGTGGCCCAGTGGAAGCTTTCTTT; CDR3: CASSLGGPVEAFF
D: .; size: many; J: TRBJ1-5; V: TRBV20-1; DNA: TGCAGTGCATCGACAGGTTTTGCTCATCAGCCCCAGCATTTT; CDR3: CSASTGFAHQPQHF
D: .; size: .; J: TRBJ2-1; V: TRBV7-2; DNA: TGTGCCAGCAGCCTACTAGGTTTTGAGCAGTTCTTC; CDR3: CASSLLGFEQFF
D: .; size: many; J: TRBJ2-7; V: TRBV14; DNA: TGTGCCAGCAGCCTCATGGACAAGCAGTACTTC; CDR3: CASSLMDKQYF
D: TRBD1; size: many; J: TRBJ2-6; V: TRBV29-1; DNA: TGCAGCGTTCTACAGGGGACCGGGGCCAACGTCCTGACTTTC; CDR3: CSVLQGTGANVLTF
D: .; size: .; J: TRBJ1-2; V: TRBV12-3/TRBV12-4; DNA: TGTGCCAGCAGTCCAGTAGGTCATTCGGGGGGCTACACCTTC; CDR3: CASSPVGHSGGYTF
D: TRBD1; size: .; J: TRBJ2-1; V: TRBV11-3; DNA: TGTGCCAGCAGCTTCGGGGACAGCGTCCAAGAGACCCAGTTCTTC; CDR3: CASSFGDSVQETQFF
D: TRBD1; size: few; J: TRBJ2-5; V: TRBV6-1; DNA: TGTGCCAGCAGTGACCGGACAGGATTGGCGGAGACCCAGTACTTC; CDR3: CASSDRTGLAETQYF
D: TRBD1; size: many; J: TRBJ2-4; V: TRBV12-3/TRBV12-4; DNA: TGTGCCAGCACAGGGGGCGCGGGCAAAAACATTCAGTACTTC; CDR3: CASTGGAGKNIQYF
D: TRBD2; size: .; J: TRBJ2-2; V: TRBV5-1; DNA: TGCGCCAACAGCTTGGCCTTAGCGGGGGGTACGAACACCGGGGAGCTGTTTTTT; CDR3: CANSLALAGGTNTGELFF
D: .; size: many; J: TRBJ2-5; V: TRBV11-2; DNA: TGTGCCAGCAGCTTACGACAAAGAGAGACCCAGTACTTC; CDR3: CASSLRQRETQYF
D: .; size: many; J: TRBJ1-2; V: TRBV20-1; DNA: TGCAGTGCCCAGAGCCCCGACGTCAGTGGCTACACCTTC; CDR3: CSAQSPDVSGYTF
D: TRBD1; size: many; J: TRBJ1-6; V: TRBV9; DNA: TGTGCCAGCAGCGTAGGACAGGGTCCCTCACCCCTCCACTTT; CDR3: CASSVGQGPSPLHF
D: .; size: few; J: TRBJ1-2; V: TRBV12-3/TRBV12-4; DNA: TGTGCCAGCAGTTTATCTGGGGTTAGGAGCTACACCTTC; CDR3: CASSLSGVRSYTF
D: .; size: .; J: TRBJ2-1; V: TRBV6-5; DNA: TGTGCCAGCTGGAGAACAGGGAGTTACAATGAGCAGTTCTTC; CDR3: CASWRTGSYNEQFF
D: .; size: .; J: TRBJ1-6; V: TRBV20-1; DNA: TGCAGTGCTAGAGTCAATCAAGGGGTGGGCTATAATTCACCCCTCCACTTT; CDR3: CSARVNQGVGYNSPLHF
D: .; size: .; J: TRBJ2-1; V: TRBV7-3; DNA: TGTGCCAGCAGCTTAGGGATTTCACCTTCGGATGAGCAGTTCTTC; CDR3: CASSLGISPSDEQFF
D: .; size: many; J: TRBJ2-3; V: TRBV5-1; DNA: TGCGCCAGCAGGCCACAGGGTTCCACAGATACGCAGTATTTT; CDR3: CASRPQGSTDTQYF
D: TRBD1; size: .; J: TRBJ1-1; V: TRBV3-1; DNA: TGTGCCAGCACCGCCCAAACAGGGGGTCGAACTGAAGCTTTCTTT; CDR3: CASTAQTGGRTEAFF